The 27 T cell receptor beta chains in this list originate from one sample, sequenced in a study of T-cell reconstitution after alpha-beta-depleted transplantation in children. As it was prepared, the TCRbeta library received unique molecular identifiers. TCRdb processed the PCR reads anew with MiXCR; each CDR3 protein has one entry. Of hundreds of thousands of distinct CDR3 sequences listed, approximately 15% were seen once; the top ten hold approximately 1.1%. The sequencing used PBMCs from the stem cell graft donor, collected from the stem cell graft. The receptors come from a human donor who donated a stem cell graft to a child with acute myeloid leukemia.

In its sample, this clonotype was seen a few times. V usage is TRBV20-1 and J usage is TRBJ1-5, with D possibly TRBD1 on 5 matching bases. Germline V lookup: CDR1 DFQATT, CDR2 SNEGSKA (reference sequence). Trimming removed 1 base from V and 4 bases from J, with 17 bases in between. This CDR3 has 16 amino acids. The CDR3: CSARGSEGRDNQPQHF. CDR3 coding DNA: TGCAGTGCTAGAGGCTCCGAGGGGCGAGATAATCAGCCCCAGCATTTT.

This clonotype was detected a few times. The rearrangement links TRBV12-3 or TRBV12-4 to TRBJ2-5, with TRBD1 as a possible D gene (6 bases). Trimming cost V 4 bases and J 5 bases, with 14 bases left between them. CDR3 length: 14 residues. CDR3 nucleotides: TGTGCCAGCAGTTCAAACACCAGGGGTGAGACCCAGTACTTC. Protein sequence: CASSSNTRGETQYF.

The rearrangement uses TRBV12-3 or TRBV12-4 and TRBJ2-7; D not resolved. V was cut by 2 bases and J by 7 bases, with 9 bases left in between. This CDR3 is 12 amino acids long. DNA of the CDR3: TGTGCCAGCAGTTTATTGGCAGAAGAGCAGTACTTC. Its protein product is CASSLLAEEQYF.

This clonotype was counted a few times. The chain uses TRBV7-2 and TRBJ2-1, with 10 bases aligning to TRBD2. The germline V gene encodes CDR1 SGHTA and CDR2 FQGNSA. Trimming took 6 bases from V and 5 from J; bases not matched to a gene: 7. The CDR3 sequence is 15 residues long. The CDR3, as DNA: TGTGCCAGCAGGGGGTTAGCGGGGGGAGACAATGAGCAGTTCTTC. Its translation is CASRGLAGGDNEQFF.

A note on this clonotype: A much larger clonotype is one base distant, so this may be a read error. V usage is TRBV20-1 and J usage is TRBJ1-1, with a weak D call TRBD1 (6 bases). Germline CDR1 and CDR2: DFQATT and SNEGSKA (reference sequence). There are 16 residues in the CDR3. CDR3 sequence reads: CSARGGGRLANTEALF. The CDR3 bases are TGCAGTGCTAGAGGGGGGGGGCGCCTGGCGAACACTGAAGCTCTCTTT.

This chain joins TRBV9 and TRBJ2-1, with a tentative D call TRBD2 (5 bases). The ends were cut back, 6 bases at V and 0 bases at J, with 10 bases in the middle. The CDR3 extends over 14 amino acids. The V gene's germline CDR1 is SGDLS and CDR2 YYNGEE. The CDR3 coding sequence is TGTGCCAGCAATGTAGGGAGCTCCTACAATGAGCAGTTCTTC. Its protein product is CASNVGSSYNEQFF.

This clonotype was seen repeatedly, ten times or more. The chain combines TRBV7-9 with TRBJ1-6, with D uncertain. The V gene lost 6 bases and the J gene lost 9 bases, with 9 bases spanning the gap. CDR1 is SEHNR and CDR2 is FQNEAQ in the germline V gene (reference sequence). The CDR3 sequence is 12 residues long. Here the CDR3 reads CASSFRVSPLHF. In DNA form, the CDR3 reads TGTGCCAGCAGTTTCCGTGTTTCACCCCTCCACTTT.

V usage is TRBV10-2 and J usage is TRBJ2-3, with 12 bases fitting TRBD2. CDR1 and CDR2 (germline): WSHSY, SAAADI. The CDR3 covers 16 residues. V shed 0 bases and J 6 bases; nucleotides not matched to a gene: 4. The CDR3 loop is CASSESGLAGWDTQYF. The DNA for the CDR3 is TGCGCCAGCAGTGAGTCTGGACTAGCGGGGTGGGATACGCAGTATTTT.

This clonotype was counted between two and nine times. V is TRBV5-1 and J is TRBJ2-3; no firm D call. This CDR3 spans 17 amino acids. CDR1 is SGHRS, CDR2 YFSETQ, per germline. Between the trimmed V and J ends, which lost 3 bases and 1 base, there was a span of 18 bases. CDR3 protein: CASSSAEAGVRTDTQYF. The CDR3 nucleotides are TGCGCCAGCAGCTCCGCCGAGGCAGGTGTTCGCACAGATACGCAGTATTTT.

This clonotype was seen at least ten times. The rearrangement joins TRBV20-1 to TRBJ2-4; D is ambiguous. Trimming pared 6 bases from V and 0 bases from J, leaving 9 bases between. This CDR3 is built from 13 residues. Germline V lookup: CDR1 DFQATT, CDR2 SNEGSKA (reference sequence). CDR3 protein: CSAGEIAKNIQYF. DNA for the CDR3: TGCAGTGCGGGCGAGATAGCCAAAAACATTCAGTACTTC.

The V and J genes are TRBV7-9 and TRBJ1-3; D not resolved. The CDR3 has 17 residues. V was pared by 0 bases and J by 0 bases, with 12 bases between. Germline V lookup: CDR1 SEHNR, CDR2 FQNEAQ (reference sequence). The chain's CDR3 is CASSLARVSLSGNTIYF. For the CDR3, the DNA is TGTGCCAGCAGCTTAGCGCGAGTATCGCTCTCTGGAAACACCATATATTTT.

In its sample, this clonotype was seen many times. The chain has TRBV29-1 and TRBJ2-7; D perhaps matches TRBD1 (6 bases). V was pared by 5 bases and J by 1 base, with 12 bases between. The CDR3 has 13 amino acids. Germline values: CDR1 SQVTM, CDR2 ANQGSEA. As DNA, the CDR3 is TGCAGCGTTATCTGGACAGAATCCTACGAGCAGTACTTC. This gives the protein CSVIWTESYEQYF.

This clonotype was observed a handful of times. Written as DNA, the CDR3 is TGTGCCAGCAGTGAGTGGTTGAGCTCTGGAAACACCATATATTTT. It specifies CASSEWLSSGNTIYF. The rearrangement joins TRBV2 to TRBJ1-3; no firm D call. CDR1 is SNHLY and CDR2 is FYNNEI in the germline V gene. The CDR3 is 15 amino acids. V was trimmed by 3 bases and J by 0 bases, leaving 9 bases between them.

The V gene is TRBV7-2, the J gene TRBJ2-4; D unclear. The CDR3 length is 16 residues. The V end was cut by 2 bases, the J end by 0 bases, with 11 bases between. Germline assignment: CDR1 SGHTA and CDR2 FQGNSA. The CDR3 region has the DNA TGTGCCAGCAGCTTAAATGGCGGAAGAGCCAAAAACATTCAGTACTTC. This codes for CASSLNGGRAKNIQYF.

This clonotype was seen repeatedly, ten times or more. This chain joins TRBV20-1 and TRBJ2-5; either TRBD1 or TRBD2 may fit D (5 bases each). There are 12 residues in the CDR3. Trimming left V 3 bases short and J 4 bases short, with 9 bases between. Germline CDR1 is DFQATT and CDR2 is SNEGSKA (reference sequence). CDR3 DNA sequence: TGCAGTGCTAGTCCAGGGAGAGAGACCCAGTACTTC. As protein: CSASPGRETQYF.

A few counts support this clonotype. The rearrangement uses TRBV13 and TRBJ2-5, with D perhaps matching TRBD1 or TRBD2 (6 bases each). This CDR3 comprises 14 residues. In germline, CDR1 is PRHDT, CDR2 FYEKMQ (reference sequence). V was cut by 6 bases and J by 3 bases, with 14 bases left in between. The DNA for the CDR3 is TGTGCCAGCAGACTTTCAGGGGAGGAAGAGACCCAGTACTTC. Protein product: CASRLSGEEETQYF.

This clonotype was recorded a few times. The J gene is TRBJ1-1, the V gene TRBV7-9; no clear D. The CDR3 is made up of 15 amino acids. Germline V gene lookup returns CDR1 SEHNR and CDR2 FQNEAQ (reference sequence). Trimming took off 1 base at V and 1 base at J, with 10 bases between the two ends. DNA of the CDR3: TGTGCCAGCAGCTTAGTGAGGCCTCCGAACACTGAAGCTTTCTTT. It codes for CASSLVRPPNTEAFF.

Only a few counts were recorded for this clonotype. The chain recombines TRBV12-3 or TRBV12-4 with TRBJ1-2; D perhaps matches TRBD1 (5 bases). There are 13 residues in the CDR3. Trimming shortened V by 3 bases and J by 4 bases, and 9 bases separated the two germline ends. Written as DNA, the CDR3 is TGTGCCAGCAGTTTTCAGGGCCGCTATGGCTACACCTTC. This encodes CASSFQGRYGYTF.

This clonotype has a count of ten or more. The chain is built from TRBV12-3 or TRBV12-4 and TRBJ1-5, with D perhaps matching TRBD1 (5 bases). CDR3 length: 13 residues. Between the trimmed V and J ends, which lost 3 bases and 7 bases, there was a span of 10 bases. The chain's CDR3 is CASSFAGQQPQHF. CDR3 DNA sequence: TGTGCCAGCAGTTTTGCAGGGCAGCAGCCCCAGCATTTT.

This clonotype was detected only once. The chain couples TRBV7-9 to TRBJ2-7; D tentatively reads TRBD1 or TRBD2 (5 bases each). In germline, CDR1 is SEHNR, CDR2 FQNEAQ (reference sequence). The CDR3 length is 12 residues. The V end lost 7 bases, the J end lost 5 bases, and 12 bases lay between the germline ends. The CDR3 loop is CASTPGAHEQYF. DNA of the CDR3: TGTGCCAGCACCCCCGGGGCCCACGAGCAGTACTTC.

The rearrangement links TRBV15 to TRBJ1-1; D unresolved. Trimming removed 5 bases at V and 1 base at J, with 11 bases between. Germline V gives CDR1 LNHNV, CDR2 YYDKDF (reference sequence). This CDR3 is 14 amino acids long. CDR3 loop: CATSLRRRNTEAFF. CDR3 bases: TGTGCCACCAGCCTCCGACGACGGAACACTGAAGCTTTCTTT.

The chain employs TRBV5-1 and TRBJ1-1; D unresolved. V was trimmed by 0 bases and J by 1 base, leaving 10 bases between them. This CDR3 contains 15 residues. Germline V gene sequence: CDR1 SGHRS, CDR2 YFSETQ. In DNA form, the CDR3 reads TGCGCCAGCAGCTTGGCCGGAGCGGAGAACACTGAAGCTTTCTTT. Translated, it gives CASSLAGAENTEAFF.

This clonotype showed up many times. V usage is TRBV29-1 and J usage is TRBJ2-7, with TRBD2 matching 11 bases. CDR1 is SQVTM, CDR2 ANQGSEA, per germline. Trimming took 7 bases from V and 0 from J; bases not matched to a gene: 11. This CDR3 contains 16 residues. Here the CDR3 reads CSARLAGGPSSYEQYF. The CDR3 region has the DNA TGCAGCGCTCGTCTAGCGGGGGGTCCGAGCTCCTACGAGCAGTACTTC.

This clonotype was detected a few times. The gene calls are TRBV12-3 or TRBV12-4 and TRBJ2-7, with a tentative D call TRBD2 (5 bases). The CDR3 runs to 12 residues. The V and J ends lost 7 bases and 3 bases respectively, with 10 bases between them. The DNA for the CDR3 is TGTGCCAGCACCTCGGACTTCTACGAGCAGTACTTC. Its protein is CASTSDFYEQYF.

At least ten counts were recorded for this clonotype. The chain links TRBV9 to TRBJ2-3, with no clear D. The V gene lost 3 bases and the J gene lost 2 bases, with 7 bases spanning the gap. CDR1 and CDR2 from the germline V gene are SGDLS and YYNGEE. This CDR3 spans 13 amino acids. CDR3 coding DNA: TGTGCCAGCAGCGGGAAGTTCACAGATACGCAGTATTTT. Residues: CASSGKFTDTQYF.

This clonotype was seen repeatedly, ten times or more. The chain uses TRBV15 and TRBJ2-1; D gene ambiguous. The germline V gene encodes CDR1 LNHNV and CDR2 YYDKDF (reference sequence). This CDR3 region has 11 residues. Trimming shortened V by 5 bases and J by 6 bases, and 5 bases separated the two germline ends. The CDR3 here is CATSGTNEQFF. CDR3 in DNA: TGTGCCACCAGCGGCACCAATGAGCAGTTCTTC.

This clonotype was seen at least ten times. As DNA, the CDR3 is TGCAGTGCTAGAGATGGGACCGGGACTCCGGTCGGCTATGGCTACACCTTC. This translates into CSARDGTGTPVGYGYTF. V gene TRBV20-1 combines with J gene TRBJ1-2; possibly TRBD1 for D (5 bases). Between the trimmed V and J ends, which lost 0 bases and 4 bases, there was a span of 21 bases. The CDR3 length is 17 residues. Per the germline V gene, CDR1 is DFQATT and CDR2 is SNEGSKA (reference sequence).